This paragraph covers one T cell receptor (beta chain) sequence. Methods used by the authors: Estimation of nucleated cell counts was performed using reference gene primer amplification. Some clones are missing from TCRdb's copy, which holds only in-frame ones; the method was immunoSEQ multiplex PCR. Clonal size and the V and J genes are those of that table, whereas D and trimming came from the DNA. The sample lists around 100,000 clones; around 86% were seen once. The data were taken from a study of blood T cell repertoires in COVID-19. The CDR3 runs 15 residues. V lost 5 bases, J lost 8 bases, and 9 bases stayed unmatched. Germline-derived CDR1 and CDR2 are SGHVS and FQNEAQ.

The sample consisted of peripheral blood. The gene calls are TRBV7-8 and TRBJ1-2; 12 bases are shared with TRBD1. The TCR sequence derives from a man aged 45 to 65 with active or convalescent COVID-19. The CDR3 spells CASSRSGTGGGGYTF. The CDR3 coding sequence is TGTGCCAGCAGCAGATCCGGGACAGGGGGCGGGGGCTACACCTTC. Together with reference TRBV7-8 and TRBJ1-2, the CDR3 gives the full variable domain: GAGVSQSPRYKVAKRGQDVALRCDPISGHVSLFWYQQALGQGPEFLTYFQNEAQLDKSGLPSDRFFAERPEGSVSTLKIQRTQQEDSAVYLCASSRSGTGGGGYTFGSGTRLTVV.